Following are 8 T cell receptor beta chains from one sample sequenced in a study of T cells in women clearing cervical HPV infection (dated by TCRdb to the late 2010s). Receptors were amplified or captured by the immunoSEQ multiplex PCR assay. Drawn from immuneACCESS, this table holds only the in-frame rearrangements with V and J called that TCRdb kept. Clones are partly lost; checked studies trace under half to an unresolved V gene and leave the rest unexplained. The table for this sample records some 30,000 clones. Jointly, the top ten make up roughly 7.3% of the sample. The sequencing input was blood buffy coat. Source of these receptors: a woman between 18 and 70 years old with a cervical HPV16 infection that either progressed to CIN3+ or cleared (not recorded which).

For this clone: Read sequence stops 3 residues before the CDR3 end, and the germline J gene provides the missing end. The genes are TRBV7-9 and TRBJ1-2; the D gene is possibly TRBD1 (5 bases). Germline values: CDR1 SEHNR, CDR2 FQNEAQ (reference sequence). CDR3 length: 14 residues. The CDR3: CASSLGGGTDTYTF. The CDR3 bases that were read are TGTGCCAGCAGCTTAGGGGGGGGAACAGATACC.

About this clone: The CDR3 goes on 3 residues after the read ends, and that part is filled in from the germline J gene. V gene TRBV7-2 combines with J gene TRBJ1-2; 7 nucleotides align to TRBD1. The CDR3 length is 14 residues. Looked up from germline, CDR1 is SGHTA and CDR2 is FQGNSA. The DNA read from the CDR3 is TGTGCCAGCAGCCGGGACAGATCCTCCTACGAC. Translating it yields CASSRDRSSYD. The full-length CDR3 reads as CASSRDRSSYDYTF.

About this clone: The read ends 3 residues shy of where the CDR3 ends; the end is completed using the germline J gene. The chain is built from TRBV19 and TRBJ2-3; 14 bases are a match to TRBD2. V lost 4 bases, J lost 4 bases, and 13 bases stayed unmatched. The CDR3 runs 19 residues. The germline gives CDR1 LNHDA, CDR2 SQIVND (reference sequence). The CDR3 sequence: CASSNRGLAGVGRPDTQYF. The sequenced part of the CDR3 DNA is TGTGCCAGTAGTAATAGGGGACTAGCGGGGGTCGGGAGGCCAGATACG.

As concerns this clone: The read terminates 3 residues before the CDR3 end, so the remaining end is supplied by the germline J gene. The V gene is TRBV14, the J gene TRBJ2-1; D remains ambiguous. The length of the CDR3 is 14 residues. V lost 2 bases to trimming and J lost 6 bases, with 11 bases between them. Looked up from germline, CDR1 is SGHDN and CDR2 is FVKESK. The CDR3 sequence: CASSQYVSRNEQFF. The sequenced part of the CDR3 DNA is TGTGCCAGCAGCCAATATGTTTCCCGCAATGAG.

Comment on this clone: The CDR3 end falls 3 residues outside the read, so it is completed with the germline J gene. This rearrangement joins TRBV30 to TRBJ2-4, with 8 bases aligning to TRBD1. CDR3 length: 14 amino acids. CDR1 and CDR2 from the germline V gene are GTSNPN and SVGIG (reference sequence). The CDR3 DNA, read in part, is TGTGCCTGGAGAACCAGGGGGCAGGGGGAAGGT. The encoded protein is CAWRTRGQGEG. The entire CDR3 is CAWRTRGQGEGQYF. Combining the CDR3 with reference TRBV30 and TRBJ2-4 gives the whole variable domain SQTIHQWPATLVQPVGSPLSLECTVEGTSNPNLYWYRQAAGRGLQLLFYSVGIGQISSEVPQNLSASRPQDRQFILSSKKLLLSDSGFYLCAWRTRGQGEGQYFGAGTRLSVL.

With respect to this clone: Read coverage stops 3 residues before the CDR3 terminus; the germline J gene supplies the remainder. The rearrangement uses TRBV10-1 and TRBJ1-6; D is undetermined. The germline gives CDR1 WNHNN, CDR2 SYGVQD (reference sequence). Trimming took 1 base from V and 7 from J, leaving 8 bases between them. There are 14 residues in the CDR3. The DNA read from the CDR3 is TGCGCCAGCAGTGAGTTGCGGGGAAATTCACCC. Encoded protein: CASSELRGNSP. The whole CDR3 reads CASSELRGNSPLHF.

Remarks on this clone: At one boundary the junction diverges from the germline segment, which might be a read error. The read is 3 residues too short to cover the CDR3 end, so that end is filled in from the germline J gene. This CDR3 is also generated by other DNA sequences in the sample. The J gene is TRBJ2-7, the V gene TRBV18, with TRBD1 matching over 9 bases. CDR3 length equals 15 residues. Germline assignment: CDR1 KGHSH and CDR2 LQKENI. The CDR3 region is CASSPQGQGFYEQYF. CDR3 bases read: TGTGCCAGCTCCCCACAGGGACAGGGCTTCTACGAG.

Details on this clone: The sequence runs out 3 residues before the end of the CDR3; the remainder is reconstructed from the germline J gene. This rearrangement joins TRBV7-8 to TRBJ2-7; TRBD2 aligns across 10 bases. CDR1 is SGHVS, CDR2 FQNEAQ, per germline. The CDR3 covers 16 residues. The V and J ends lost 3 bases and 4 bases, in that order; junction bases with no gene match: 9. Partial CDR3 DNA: TGTGCCAGCAGCTTCTTAGCGGGAGGCTCCCTTTACGAG. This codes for CASSFLAGGSLYE. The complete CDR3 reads CASSFLAGGSLYEQYF.